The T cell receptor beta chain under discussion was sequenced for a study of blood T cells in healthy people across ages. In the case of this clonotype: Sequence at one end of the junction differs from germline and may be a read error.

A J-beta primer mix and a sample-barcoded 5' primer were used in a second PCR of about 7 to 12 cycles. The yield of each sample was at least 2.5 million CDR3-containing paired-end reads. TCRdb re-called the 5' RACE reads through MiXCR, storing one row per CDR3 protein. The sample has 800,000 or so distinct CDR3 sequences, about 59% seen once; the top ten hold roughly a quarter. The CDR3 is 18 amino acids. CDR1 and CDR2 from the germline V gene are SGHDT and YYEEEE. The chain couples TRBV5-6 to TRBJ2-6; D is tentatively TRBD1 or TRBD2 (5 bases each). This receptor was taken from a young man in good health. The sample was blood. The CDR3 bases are TGTGCCGGCAGCTTGTTAGCAGGGACGAGCTCTGGGGCCAACGTCCTGACTTTC. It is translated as CAGSLLAGTSSGANVLTF.